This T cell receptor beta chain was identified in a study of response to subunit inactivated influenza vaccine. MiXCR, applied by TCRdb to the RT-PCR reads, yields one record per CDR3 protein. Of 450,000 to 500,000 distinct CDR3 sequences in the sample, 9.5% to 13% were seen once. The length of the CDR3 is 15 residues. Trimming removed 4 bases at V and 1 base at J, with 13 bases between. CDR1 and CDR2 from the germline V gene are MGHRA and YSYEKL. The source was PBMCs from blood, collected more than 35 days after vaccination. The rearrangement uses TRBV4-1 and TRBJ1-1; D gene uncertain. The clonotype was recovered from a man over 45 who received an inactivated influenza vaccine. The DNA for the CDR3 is TGCGCCAGCAGCCCTTTAGTGGAGCAGAACACTGAAGCTTTCTTT. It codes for CASSPLVEQNTEAFF.